This T cell receptor (beta chain) was obtained from a study of blood T cell repertoires in COVID-19. At the level of the study: Material from acute and convalescent COVID-19 was sourced from the United States, Italy and Spain. From T cells, B-cell-depleted T cells, or PBMCs came the material, which was cDNA or gDNA.

Germline loops: CDR1 MGHRA, CDR2 YSYEKL. This CDR3 spans 12 amino acids. The V segment lost 5 bases and the J segment 8 bases; nucleotides outside the gene matches: 5. Per the original data handling: Reference gene primer amplification gave estimated nucleated cell counts. TCRdb keeps only in-frame clones here, not all; method: immunoSEQ multiplex PCR. The V and J calls and clone size come from that table; D and trimming were worked out from the DNA. The data contain about 99,000 clones, roughly 91% of them singletons. The genes are TRBV4-1 and TRBJ1-2; 7 nucleotides align to TRBD1. This sequence was found in a human donor in a cohort sampled during active COVID-19. Sequenced: peripheral blood. CDR3 DNA sequence: TGCGCCAGCAGCGACAGGGTAGAAGGCTACACCTTC. Protein sequence: CASSDRVEGYTF.